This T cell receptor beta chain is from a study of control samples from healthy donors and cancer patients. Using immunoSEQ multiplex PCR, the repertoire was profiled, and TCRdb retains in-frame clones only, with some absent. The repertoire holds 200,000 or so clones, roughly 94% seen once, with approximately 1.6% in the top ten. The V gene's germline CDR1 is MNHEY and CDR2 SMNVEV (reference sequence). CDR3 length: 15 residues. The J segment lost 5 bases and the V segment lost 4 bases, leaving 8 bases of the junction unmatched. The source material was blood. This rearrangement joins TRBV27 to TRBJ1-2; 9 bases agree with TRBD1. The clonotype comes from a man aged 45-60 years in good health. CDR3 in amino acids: CASSSGQGGIYGYTF. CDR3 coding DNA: TGTGCCAGCAGTTCGGGACAGGGCGGAATATATGGCTACACCTTC.